The 27 T cell receptor beta chains below all came from one sample that was sequenced in a study of blood T cell repertoires in COVID-19. Repertoires were generated with immunoSEQ multiplex PCR, while TCRdb's copy carries only in-frame clones and drops some. The sample lists around 250,000 clones, roughly nine tenths seen once, with less than 5% in the top ten. The sequencing input was peripheral blood. The receptors derive from a woman in her 40s who had recovered from COVID-19.

The V and J genes are TRBV5-4 and TRBJ2-1; 13 positions agree with TRBD2. The CDR3 runs to 16 residues. V shed 3 bases, J shed 6 bases, and the junction held 6 bases outside the gene matches. CDR1 is SGHNT, CDR2 YYREEE, per germline (reference sequence). The CDR3 nucleotides read TGTGCCAGCAGCTCGGGACTAGCGGGGCTCACCAATGAGCAGTTCTTC. Protein sequence: CASSSGLAGLTNEQFF.

The V and J genes are TRBV19 and TRBJ1-2; tentatively, D is TRBD1 (6 bases). Trimming pared 9 bases from V and 6 bases from J, leaving 11 bases between. This CDR3 spans 11 amino acids. From germline, CDR1 is LNHDA and CDR2 SQIVND (reference sequence). The CDR3 coding sequence is TGTGCCAGCGAAGGGACAAATGGCTACACCTTC. Translated, it gives CASEGTNGYTF.

V is TRBV9 and J is TRBJ1-2, with 9 bases that match TRBD1. Germline trimming cut 3 bases from V and 8 bases from J; bases unmatched to any gene: 5. There are 13 residues in the CDR3. Germline V lookup: CDR1 SGDLS, CDR2 YYNGEE. The DNA for the CDR3 is TGTGCCAGCAGCGCGACAGGGGGTACGGGCTACACCTTC. It codes for CASSATGGTGYTF.

The sample holds one count of this clone. The V call is TRBV5-6, the J call TRBJ1-5; TRBD1 matches 7 bases. Trimming at V came to 4 bases and at J to 2 bases, leaving 9 bases not matched to a gene. This CDR3 spans 16 amino acids. CDR1 and CDR2 from the germline V gene are SGHDT and YYEEEE. CDR3 sequence reads: CASSAGTVGGNQPQHF. The DNA of the CDR3 is TGTGCCAGCAGCGCCGGGACAGTCGGAGGCAATCAGCCCCAGCATTTT.

This chain uses TRBV6-2 or TRBV6-3 with TRBJ2-1; the D is unclear. The germline CDR1 and CDR2 sequences are MNHEY and SVGEGT. The CDR3 is 11 residues long. The V end lost 4 bases, the J end lost 8 bases, and 6 bases lay between the germline ends. CDR3 sequence: CASSWADEQFF. CDR3 bases: TGTGCCAGCAGTTGGGCCGATGAGCAGTTCTTC.

This chain connects TRBV25-1 to TRBJ2-3; 12 bases agree with TRBD2. CDR1 and CDR2 from the germline V gene are MGHDK and SYGVNS. Unmatched junction bases numbered 7, after V lost 9 bases and J lost 3 bases. CDR3 length: 15 amino acids. The CDR3: CARRLLAGGTDTQYF. The CDR3 nucleotides read TGTGCCAGGAGACTGCTAGCGGGAGGGACAGATACGCAGTATTTT.

This clone was seen once. The gene calls are TRBV7-2 and TRBJ2-1; D is unclear. This CDR3 has 16 residues. Germline V gene lookup returns CDR1 SGHTA and CDR2 FQGNSA. Trimming stripped 0 bases from V and 5 bases from J, with 14 bases between. The CDR3 here is CASSLAGRGNHNEQFF. The CDR3 DNA reads TGTGCCAGCAGCTTAGCAGGCCGCGGAAACCACAATGAGCAGTTCTTC.

This chain connects TRBV19 to TRBJ2-1, with D perhaps matching TRBD2 (5 bases). The CDR3 contains 14 residues. V was shortened by 5 bases and J by 8 bases, with 16 bases between the two germline ends. Germline assignment: CDR1 LNHDA and CDR2 SQIVND (reference sequence). The CDR3 protein is CASSSRGLSDEQFF. The CDR3 bases are TGTGCCAGTAGTTCTCGAGGACTCTCAGATGAGCAGTTCTTC.

J is TRBJ2-1 and V is TRBV15, with TRBD2 matching 9 bases. J gave up 6 bases and V 3 bases, and 12 bases lay outside the gene matches. In germline, CDR1 is LNHNV, CDR2 YYDKDF (reference sequence). The CDR3 has 17 residues. CDR3 coding DNA: TGTGCCACCAGCAGTGACTATAGCGGGAGCAGGGTCAATGAGCAGTTCTTC. This sequence encodes CATSSDYSGSRVNEQFF.

The V gene is TRBV5-1, the J gene TRBJ1-2; D unclear. V shed 4 bases and J shed 2 bases, with 12 bases lying between them. This CDR3 is 14 amino acids long. The germline V gene encodes CDR1 SGHRS and CDR2 YFSETQ. CDR3 residues: CASSPTWRNYGYTF. CDR3 in DNA: TGCGCCAGCAGCCCGACTTGGCGAAACTATGGCTACACCTTC.

This chain connects TRBV27 to TRBJ2-2, with 14 bases aligning to TRBD2. This CDR3 spans 15 amino acids. CDR1 and CDR2 (germline): MNHEY, SMNVEV (reference sequence). Trimming took 6 bases from V and 5 from J; bases not matched to a gene: 2. The CDR3 region is CASRTSGGATGELFF. The CDR3 region has the DNA TGTGCCAGCAGGACTAGCGGGGGGGCAACCGGGGAGCTGTTTTTT.

The gene calls are TRBV11-2 and TRBJ2-6, with D unresolved. The germline gives CDR1 SGHAT, CDR2 FQNNGV. The V end lost 2 bases, the J end lost 0 bases, and 2 bases lay between the germline ends. This CDR3 contains 14 residues. In nucleotides, the CDR3 is TGTGCCAGCAGCTTATACTCTGGGGCCAACGTCCTGACTTTC. The encoded protein is CASSLYSGANVLTF.

The chain links TRBV14 to TRBJ1-1; 8 positions agree with TRBD1. The CDR3 loop spans 16 amino acids. Germline loops: CDR1 SGHDN, CDR2 FVKESK. Trimming took 3 bases from V and 3 from J; bases not matched to a gene: 9. This CDR3 is CASSQRTGNLDTEAFF. In nucleotides, the CDR3 is TGTGCCAGCAGCCAGCGGACAGGGAATTTGGACACTGAAGCTTTCTTT.

The rearrangement joins TRBV11-2 to TRBJ2-3; the match to TRBD2 covers 7 bases. This CDR3 is built from 18 residues. Trimming removed 5 bases from V and 2 bases from J; junction bases left unmatched: 16. The germline V gene encodes CDR1 SGHAT and CDR2 FQNNGV. The DNA for the CDR3 is TGTGCCAGCAGCCTAGGCGGGGGTAGAGGGAGGGCCACAGATACGCAGTATTTT. Translated, it gives CASSLGGGRGRATDTQYF.

V is TRBV19 and J is TRBJ2-2, with 7 bases that match TRBD2. This CDR3 has 15 amino acids. The V gene's germline CDR1 is LNHDA and CDR2 SQIVND (reference sequence). CDR3 protein: CATLRAAGSTGELFF. CDR3 nucleotides: TGTGCAACCTTACGGGCAGCGGGGTCCACCGGGGAGCTGTTTTTT.

The table lists this clone with many counts. The rearrangement uses TRBV2 and TRBJ1-6, with 9 bases fitting TRBD1. This CDR3 region has 17 residues. Germline lookup yields CDR1 SNHLY and CDR2 FYNNEI. J was trimmed by 2 bases and V by 4 bases; bases with no gene match: 6. The CDR3 DNA reads as TGTGCCAGCAGTGCCCCCGGGACAGGGACCTATAATTCACCCCTCCACTTT. This encodes CASSAPGTGTYNSPLHF.

The chain is built from TRBV12-3 or TRBV12-4 and TRBJ2-7, with D unclear. This CDR3 comprises 12 residues. The V gene lost 2 bases and the J gene lost 4 bases, with 6 bases spanning the gap. The CDR3 is CASSLRLYEQYF. The CDR3 DNA reads TGTGCCAGCAGTTTACGGTTGTACGAGCAGTACTTC.

J is TRBJ1-1 and V is TRBV6-5, with D possibly being TRBD1 (5 bases). CDR1 is MNHEY and CDR2 is SVGAGI in the germline V gene. The CDR3 sequence is 16 residues long. The germline V and J ends were trimmed by 2 bases and 4 bases, with 17 bases remaining between them. The CDR3 here is CASSYTWDSSVTEAFF. The CDR3 DNA follows: TGTGCCAGCAGTTACACCTGGGACTCGTCGGTCACTGAAGCTTTCTTT.

The chain uses TRBV9 and TRBJ1-1; D possibly corresponds to TRBD1 (6 bases). Per the germline V gene, CDR1 is SGDLS and CDR2 is YYNGEE. This CDR3 contains 16 residues. V was trimmed by 3 bases and J by 3 bases, leaving 18 bases between them. Here the CDR3 reads CASSGGAGVGDTEAFF. CDR3 bases: TGTGCCAGCAGCGGAGGGGCAGGGGTCGGGGACACTGAAGCTTTCTTT.

This clone was seen a single time. This sequence joins TRBV12-2 and TRBJ2-4; TRBD2, the table's D call, was not compared with the DNA. TRBV12-2 has pseudogene status. The CDR3 is made up of 19 amino acids. The CDR3 sequence is CASRLAPGTSGNKDNIQYF. Written as DNA, the CDR3 is TGTGCAAGTCGCTTAGCGCCCGGGACTAGCGGGAATAAGGATAACATTCAGTACTTC.

This clone has only one observation. Here the CDR3 DNA reads TGTGCCAGTAGCCTAGCGGGAGCGCCTGAGACCCAGTACTTC. The encoded protein is CASSLAGAPETQYF. The rearrangement joins TRBV19 to TRBJ2-5; 10 bases align to TRBD2. This CDR3 is built from 14 residues. Germline V gene lookup returns CDR1 LNHDA and CDR2 SQIVND (reference sequence). The J segment lost 5 bases and the V segment lost 6 bases, leaving 6 bases of the junction unmatched.

The V and J genes are TRBV5-1 and TRBJ2-1; 7 nucleotides agree with TRBD1. This CDR3 contains 21 residues. J lost 1 base, V lost 4 bases, and 23 bases had no gene match. Germline values: CDR1 SGHRS, CDR2 YFSETQ. The CDR3 is CASSRPGTEIAQTTSYNEQFF. The CDR3 DNA reads TGCGCCAGCAGCCGCCCCGGGACAGAAATTGCCCAAACTACGTCCTACAATGAGCAGTTCTTC.

The CDR3 loop reads CASSARQGAEGYTF. The CDR3 region has the DNA TGTGCCAGCAGTGCCCGACAGGGGGCTGAGGGCTACACCTTC. The chain couples TRBV2 to TRBJ1-2; 10 bases line up with TRBD1. Germline V gene lookup returns CDR1 SNHLY and CDR2 FYNNEI. After removal of 4 bases from V and 8 bases from J, the junction contained 7 bases not matched to a gene. There are 14 residues in the CDR3. The whole variable domain, remainder taken from reference TRBV2 and TRBJ1-2, is EPEVTQTPSHQVTQMGQEVILRCVPISNHLYFYWYRQILGQKVEFLVSFYNNEISEKSEIFDDQFSVERPDGSNFTLKIRSTKLEDSAMYFCASSARQGAEGYTFGSGTRLTVV.

The chain uses TRBV14 and TRBJ2-1, with 8 bases lining up with TRBD1. The CDR3 is made up of 16 amino acids. Germline-derived CDR1 and CDR2 are SGHDN and FVKESK. V gave up 0 bases and J gave up 10 bases; unmatched junction bases: 11. CDR3 sequence reads: CASSQDITGGFREQFF. CDR3 DNA: TGTGCCAGCAGCCAAGATATAACAGGGGGTTTCAGGGAGCAGTTCTTC.

The chain combines TRBV18 with TRBJ2-3; D gene unclear. The CDR3 is made up of 14 amino acids. Looked up from germline, CDR1 is KGHSH and CDR2 is LQKENI. Trimming removed 3 bases at V and 6 bases at J, with 13 bases between. The CDR3 DNA sequence: TGTGCCAGCTCACCCAGGATTAGGTCGGATACGCAGTATTTT. This codes for CASSPRIRSDTQYF.

The V gene is TRBV10-2, the J gene TRBJ2-3; 7 nucleotides align to TRBD1. With V trimmed by 6 bases and J by 6 bases, 9 bases remained unmatched. CDR3 length equals 14 residues. Germline assignment: CDR1 WSHSY and CDR2 SAAADI. The CDR3 region has the DNA TGCGCCAGCAGGGAAGCGAGGGGGCGGGATACGCAGTATTTT. It codes for CASREARGRDTQYF.

The rearrangement links TRBV27 to TRBJ1-3; D is uncertain. Germline V gene sequence: CDR1 MNHEY, CDR2 SMNVEV (reference sequence). This CDR3 has 13 residues. Trimming stripped 4 bases from V and 0 bases from J, with 4 bases between. CDR3 amino acids: CASSSSSGNTIYF. CDR3 in DNA: TGTGCCAGCAGTTCGTCCTCTGGAAACACCATATATTTT.